A selection of T cell receptor beta chains follows, all from one sample in a study of control samples from healthy donors and cancer patients. Assay used: immunoSEQ multiplex PCR; TCRdb lists only in-frame clones, some missing. The repertoire holds 260,000 or so clones, with over 75% as singletons. The sequenced sample was PBMCs. These TCRs come from a woman aged 60 to 75 with lung cancer. Both conserved end residues are trimmed from each CDR3. Fields, in order: V gene, J gene, CDR3 protein.

v_gene: TRBV5-1; j_gene: TRBJ2-3; CDR3aa: ASSFSEPGDTQY
v_gene: TRBV7-3; j_gene: TRBJ2-3; CDR3aa: ASSLDGVSTDTQY
v_gene: TRBV7-9; j_gene: TRBJ2-3; CDR3aa: ASSSPTPGLTTDTQY
v_gene: TRBV5-1; j_gene: TRBJ1-2; CDR3aa: ASSLVGQTMSYT
v_gene: TRBV7-8; j_gene: TRBJ2-7; CDR3aa: ASSPRPQLGEQY
v_gene: TRBV5-8; j_gene: TRBJ1-2; CDR3aa: ASSLESLRANYGYT
v_gene: TRBV18; j_gene: TRBJ1-6; CDR3aa: ASSPTERMYNSPLH
v_gene: TRBV6-1; j_gene: TRBJ1-2; CDR3aa: ASSESSAYGYT
v_gene: TRBV7-8; j_gene: TRBJ2-7; CDR3aa: ASSLEDYEQY
v_gene: TRBV27; j_gene: TRBJ2-1; CDR3aa: ASSWDRGRANEQF
v_gene: TRBV7-2; j_gene: TRBJ2-6; CDR3aa: ASSLQSGANVLT
v_gene: TRBV13; j_gene: TRBJ2-1; CDR3aa: ASRRGGAPSYNEQF
v_gene: TRBV12-3/TRBV12-4; j_gene: TRBJ1-1; CDR3aa: ASSPQAYTEAF
v_gene: TRBV7-3; j_gene: TRBJ2-2; CDR3aa: ASSYRMDTGELF
v_gene: TRBV2; j_gene: TRBJ1-6; CDR3aa: ASSERGHGNSPLH
v_gene: TRBV18; j_gene: TRBJ1-1; CDR3aa: ASSTGRGNTEAF
v_gene: TRBV9; j_gene: TRBJ1-1; CDR3aa: ASSPGDRAFNTEAF
v_gene: TRBV7-2; j_gene: TRBJ2-5; CDR3aa: ASSLHGGAQETQY
v_gene: TRBV6-1; j_gene: TRBJ1-1; CDR3aa: ASSEGAGGIGNTEAF
v_gene: TRBV7-3; j_gene: TRBJ1-6; CDR3aa: ASSLTGTDNSPLH
v_gene: TRBV28; j_gene: TRBJ1-2; CDR3aa: ASSLYRDGYT
v_gene: TRBV28; j_gene: TRBJ1-2; CDR3aa: ASSLISRGNYGYT
v_gene: TRBV29-1; j_gene: TRBJ2-3; CDR3aa: SVIGWQGADTQY
v_gene: TRBV30; j_gene: TRBJ1-5; CDR3aa: AWGAFEGAAGNQPQH
v_gene: TRBV5-1; j_gene: TRBJ2-7; CDR3aa: ASSLSPPGTIEQY
v_gene: TRBV5-1; j_gene: TRBJ2-3; CDR3aa: ASSLGSWDRDTQY
v_gene: TRBV24-1; j_gene: TRBJ2-1; CDR3aa: ATSDPRVGEQF
v_gene: TRBV7-3; j_gene: TRBJ2-3; CDR3aa: ASSWRDTDTQY
v_gene: TRBV4-1; j_gene: TRBJ2-1; CDR3aa: ARSRLPRGDNEQF
v_gene: TRBV5-1; j_gene: TRBJ2-3; CDR3aa: ASNGRGTDTQY
v_gene: TRBV19; j_gene: TRBJ1-5; CDR3aa: ASSIEVSLYSNQPQH
v_gene: TRBV19; j_gene: TRBJ1-2; CDR3aa: ASSMNGGSGYT
v_gene: TRBV5-1; j_gene: TRBJ1-2; CDR3aa: ASSAGGHGYT
v_gene: TRBV5-1; j_gene: TRBJ1-5; CDR3aa: ASSPGTNNQPQH
v_gene: TRBV5-1; j_gene: TRBJ2-1; CDR3aa: ASSRISGVWNEQF
v_gene: TRBV19; j_gene: TRBJ2-2; CDR3aa: ASSYWNTGELF
v_gene: TRBV28; j_gene: TRBJ2-1; CDR3aa: ASSFLTSGSRNEQF
v_gene: TRBV5-1; j_gene: TRBJ2-7; CDR3aa: ASSLGTGMDEQY